The 32 T cell receptor beta chains listed next were all sequenced from one sample in a study of T cell responses to AZD1222 COVID-19 vaccine. Clones were read by immunoSEQ multiplex PCR, and TCRdb kept only the in-frame ones, dropping some. The sample holds fewer than 200,000 clones; roughly nine tenths are singletons and the top ten take approximately 2%. This specimen was peripheral blood, taken on day 0 of AZD1222 vaccination. The receptors derive from an adult in good health.

The genes are TRBV25-1 and TRBJ1-2; D possibly corresponds to TRBD1 (5 bases). The CDR3 runs to 12 residues. The V end was cut by 2 bases, the J end by 7 bases, with 8 bases between. Per the germline V gene, CDR1 is MGHDK and CDR2 is SYGVNS. CDR3 bases: TGTGCCAGCAGTGAAGGTGGGGGTGGCTACACCTTC. Translating it yields CASSEGGGGYTF.

The J gene is TRBJ1-1, the V gene TRBV28; no clear D gene. With 5 bases removed from V and 5 bases from J, the gap between germline ends came to 15 bases. CDR1 MDHEN and CDR2 SYDVKM come from the germline V gene. The CDR3 loop spans 14 amino acids. The CDR3 region is CASSVPHQETEAFF. The DNA of the CDR3 is TGTGCCAGCAGTGTTCCTCACCAGGAAACTGAAGCTTTCTTT. Full variable domain (missing parts from reference TRBV28 and TRBJ1-1): DVKVTQSSRYLVKRTGEKVFLECVQDMDHENMFWYRQDPGLGLRLIYFSYDVKMKEKGDIPEGYSVSREKKERFSLILESASTNQTSMYLCASSVPHQETEAFFGQGTRLTVV.

This clone was counted only a few times. This sequence joins TRBV11-2 and TRBJ1-2, with 9 bases that match TRBD1. The trim removed 5 bases at V and 4 bases at J, leaving 2 bases unmatched. The CDR3 is 13 amino acids. CDR1 SGHAT and CDR2 FQNNGV come from the germline V gene. Here the CDR3 reads CASSPQGAYGYTF. Written as DNA, the CDR3 is TGTGCCAGCAGCCCACAGGGGGCCTATGGCTACACCTTC.

This clone was seen just once. For the CDR3, the DNA is TGTGCCAGTAGGGGTTATGGCTACACCTTC. Translation: CASRGYGYTF. The V call is TRBV19, the J call TRBJ1-2; D is unclear. V was shortened by 6 bases and J by 5 bases, with 4 bases between the two germline ends. The CDR3 runs 10 residues. Germline values: CDR1 LNHDA, CDR2 SQIVND (reference sequence).

V is TRBV7-2 and J is TRBJ1-1, with D hard to call. With 1 base removed from V and 5 bases from J, the gap between germline ends came to 5 bases. In germline, CDR1 is SGHTA, CDR2 FQGNSA. There are 12 residues in the CDR3. This CDR3 is CASSLEWTEAFF. The CDR3 region has the DNA TGTGCCAGCAGCTTAGAGTGGACTGAAGCTTTCTTT.

The rearrangement links TRBV28 to TRBJ2-7; D could derive from TRBD1 or TRBD2 (5 bases each). V lost 6 bases, J lost 0 bases, and 18 bases lay in between. There are 16 residues in the CDR3. Germline CDR1 MDHEN, CDR2 SYDVKM. DNA for the CDR3: TGTGCCAGCAGCGGTACGAGGGGCTTCCGCTCCTACGAGCAGTACTTC. Translation: CASSGTRGFRSYEQYF.

The CDR3 DNA follows: TGTGCCAGCAGCCAGGGGGCGAGTCAGCCCCAGCATTTT. This encodes CASSQGASQPQHF. The chain joins TRBV12-3 or TRBV12-4 to TRBJ1-5; TRBD1 matches 8 bases. This CDR3 spans 13 amino acids. The ends lost 6 bases at V and 6 bases at J; junction bases unmatched: 4.

V is TRBV7-8 and J is TRBJ2-7; D may be TRBD1 (6 bases). The CDR3 is 13 amino acids. CDR1 is SGHVS and CDR2 is FQNEAQ in the germline V gene. The germline V and J ends were trimmed by 2 bases and 10 bases, with 15 bases remaining between them. CDR3 DNA: TGTGCCAGCAGCTTACACAGGGTCGAAGGCCAGTACTTC. Its protein is CASSLHRVEGQYF.

Details on this clone: Other DNA sequences in this specimen translate into the identical CDR3. J is TRBJ1-2 and V is TRBV27; no reliable D call. Between the trimmed V and J ends, which lost 3 bases and 2 bases, there was a span of 7 bases. CDR1 is MNHEY and CDR2 is SMNVEV in the germline V gene (reference sequence). The CDR3 is 13 residues long. CDR3 residues: CASSFRLNYGYTF. As DNA, the CDR3 is TGTGCCAGCAGTTTCCGGTTGAACTATGGCTACACCTTC.

As DNA, the CDR3 is TGTGCCAGCAGTCCCTGGACTACCCCGGGGCAGCCCCAGCATTTT. It is translated as CASSPWTTPGQPQHF. V gene TRBV27 combines with J gene TRBJ1-5, with no clear D. V shed 5 bases and J shed 7 bases, with 18 bases lying between them. Germline V gene sequence: CDR1 MNHEY, CDR2 SMNVEV (reference sequence). The CDR3 length is 15 residues.

The rearrangement links TRBV28 to TRBJ2-5, with 12 positions matching TRBD1. The CDR3 extends over 17 amino acids. CDR1 and CDR2 (germline): MDHEN, SYDVKM. Germline trimming cut 3 bases from V and 4 bases from J; bases unmatched to any gene: 9. CDR3 residues: CASSFLGQGAVGETQYF. In DNA form, the CDR3 reads TGTGCCAGCAGTTTCCTGGGACAGGGGGCGGTGGGAGAGACCCAGTACTTC.

The J gene is TRBJ2-4, the V gene TRBV6-5; 9 bases map to TRBD2. Germline CDR1 MNHEY, CDR2 SVGAGI. The CDR3 is made up of 15 amino acids. The V gene end was trimmed by 8 bases and the J gene end by 0 bases; junction bases not matched to a gene: 5. CDR3 in DNA: TGTGCCAGCGCTGCGGGGGGGGAAGCCAAAAACATTCAGTACTTC. It encodes CASAAGGEAKNIQYF.

This chain uses TRBV19 with TRBJ1-2, with 9 bases fitting TRBD1. The CDR3 is 14 residues long. Germline lookup yields CDR1 LNHDA and CDR2 SQIVND (reference sequence). J gave up 6 bases and V 5 bases, and 7 bases lay outside the gene matches. The CDR3 DNA reads as TGTGCCAGTAGTCCCGGGACAGGGTATCATGGCTACACCTTC. This encodes CASSPGTGYHGYTF.

The V call is TRBV18, the J call TRBJ2-1, with TRBD1 as a possible D gene (7 bases). CDR3 size: 19 residues. V lost 3 bases and J 3 bases, leaving 24 bases between the germline ends. Germline-derived CDR1 and CDR2 are KGHSH and LQKENI. The CDR3 protein is CASSPDLTLAGQFYNEQFF. The DNA of the CDR3 is TGTGCCAGCTCACCGGATCTTACCCTTGCGGGACAGTTCTACAATGAGCAGTTCTTC.

The rearrangement links TRBV7-2 to TRBJ2-3; possible D gene TRBD1, 6 bases. CDR3 length: 14 residues. Germline CDR1 reads SGHTA; CDR2 reads FQGNSA. V shed 1 base and J shed 2 bases, with 7 bases lying between them. The CDR3 loop reads CASSLGTDTDTQYF. DNA of the CDR3: TGTGCCAGCAGCTTAGGGACAGACACAGATACGCAGTATTTT.

This clone was seen a single time. The gene calls are TRBV2 and TRBJ2-3, with 8 bases identical to TRBD2. J was trimmed by 5 bases and V by 1 base; bases with no gene match: 8. The CDR3 is 16 amino acids. Germline V gene sequence: CDR1 SNHLY, CDR2 FYNNEI. The CDR3 sequence is CASSEVRGGRGDTQYF. Here the CDR3 DNA reads TGTGCCAGCAGTGAAGTCCGGGGGGGCCGTGGAGATACGCAGTATTTT.

The chain employs TRBV19 and TRBJ2-7; TRBD1 might be the D (8 bases). V lost 6 bases and J 5 bases, leaving 14 bases between the germline ends. Germline values: CDR1 LNHDA, CDR2 SQIVND (reference sequence). This CDR3 contains 13 residues. The CDR3 nucleotides read TGTGCCAGTAGCGGACAGGGAGGGAACGAGCAGTACTTC. Translation: CASSGQGGNEQYF.

The J gene is TRBJ1-6, the V gene TRBV23-1; D call uncertain. TRBV23-1 counts as an open reading frame of uncertain function. This CDR3 region has 18 residues. Trimming took 1 base from V and 2 from J, leaving 15 bases between them. The CDR3 nucleotides are TGCGCCAGCAGTCAATATAGATACCTAAGTCCCTATAATTCACCCCTCCACTTT. Protein product: CASSQYRYLSPYNSPLHF.

The chain joins TRBV6-5 to TRBJ1-5; 7 bases align to TRBD1. Germline V gives CDR1 MNHEY, CDR2 SVGAGI. The CDR3 totals 13 residues. V lost 7 bases and J lost 7; bases outside the gene matches: 7. CDR3: CASTPGTEQPQHF. The DNA of the CDR3 is TGTGCCAGCACGCCCGGGACAGAACAGCCCCAGCATTTT.

This sequence joins TRBV24-1 and TRBJ2-7, with 8 bases identical to TRBD1. Germline-derived CDR1 and CDR2 are KGHDR and SFDVKD. J gave up 1 base and V 3 bases, and 4 bases lay outside the gene matches. CDR3 length: 15 amino acids. Written as DNA, the CDR3 is TGTGCCACCAGTGATACCGGGACAGGATCCTACGAGCAGTACTTC. It codes for CATSDTGTGSYEQYF.

The CDR3 loop reads CASSYSGTASGGALHF. The DNA of the CDR3 is TGTGCCAGCAGTTACTCGGGGACCGCATCTGGTGGGGCCCTCCACTTT. The chain is built from TRBV6-5 and TRBJ1-6; tentative D call: TRBD1 (5 bases). V was shortened by 0 bases and J by 14 bases, with 20 bases between the two germline ends. CDR3 length equals 16 residues. Germline-derived CDR1 and CDR2 are MNHEY and SVGAGI.

The V call is TRBV19, the J call TRBJ1-6, with D perhaps TRBD1 (5 bases). Germline V gene sequence: CDR1 LNHDA, CDR2 SQIVND (reference sequence). The V end was cut by 9 bases, the J end by 6 bases, with 15 bases between. This CDR3 has 14 residues. CDR3 protein: CASSTGHRNSPLHF. CDR3 coding DNA: TGTGCCAGCTCAACGGGGCACCGTAATTCACCCCTCCACTTT. Together with reference TRBV19 and TRBJ1-6, the CDR3 gives the full variable domain: DGGITQSPKYLFRKEGQNVTLSCEQNLNHDAMYWYRQDPGQGLRLIYYSQIVNDFQKGDIAEGYSVSREKKESFPLTVTSAQKNPTAFYLCASSTGHRNSPLHFGNGTRLTVT.

V and J are TRBV27 and TRBJ1-2; tentative D call: TRBD1 (6 bases). The CDR3 consists of 13 residues. The V gene lost 3 bases and the J gene lost 8 bases, with 13 bases spanning the gap. Germline V CDR1 and CDR2: MNHEY, SMNVEV (reference sequence). CDR3 sequence: CASSLGLDSGYTF. Written as DNA, the CDR3 is TGTGCCAGCAGTTTGGGACTGGACAGCGGCTACACCTTC.

The V call is TRBV7-6, the J call TRBJ2-1; 7 bases agree with TRBD1. With 4 bases clipped from V and 4 bases from J, the junction kept 10 bases outside the gene matches. In germline, CDR1 is SGHVS, CDR2 FNYEAQ. This CDR3 spans 16 amino acids. The chain's CDR3 is CASSYAVHRGYNEQFF. As DNA, the CDR3 is TGTGCCAGCAGCTACGCGGTACACAGGGGATACAATGAGCAGTTCTTC.

The rearrangement uses TRBV7-9 and TRBJ2-7; D perhaps matches TRBD2 (6 bases). Germline CDR1 and CDR2: SEHNR and FQNEAQ (reference sequence). V was shortened by 1 base and J by 1 base, with 14 bases between the two germline ends. The CDR3 loop spans 16 amino acids. The CDR3 here is CASSLGHPGTSYEQYF. The CDR3 DNA is TGTGCCAGCAGCTTAGGCCATCCCGGGACTTCCTACGAGCAGTACTTC.

The chain has TRBV28 and TRBJ2-3; possibly TRBD1 for D (6 bases). Between the trimmed V and J ends, which lost 7 bases and 0 bases, there was a span of 14 bases. The CDR3 length is 15 residues. The germline V gene encodes CDR1 MDHEN and CDR2 SYDVKM. The CDR3 bases are TGTGCCAGCATTCCCGGGACACCTAGCACAGATACGCAGTATTTT. It encodes CASIPGTPSTDTQYF.

This chain connects TRBV30 to TRBJ2-6; tentatively, D is TRBD1 (6 bases). The CDR3 is made up of 15 amino acids. V shed 2 bases and J shed 0 bases, with 8 bases lying between them. Per the germline V gene, CDR1 is GTSNPN and CDR2 is SVGIG (reference sequence). The CDR3 reads CAWSLQGSGANVLTF. The DNA for the CDR3 is TGTGCCTGGAGTTTACAGGGCTCTGGGGCCAACGTCCTGACTTTC.

The rearrangement joins TRBV7-2 to TRBJ1-3, with D unresolved. CDR1 and CDR2 from the germline V gene are SGHTA and FQGNSA. This CDR3 is 12 amino acids long. Trimming took 3 bases from V and 5 from J, leaving 5 bases between them. The CDR3 is CASSLDRNTIYF. CDR3 bases: TGTGCCAGCAGCTTGGACCGAAACACCATATATTTT. The variable domain in full, completed from reference TRBV7-2 and TRBJ1-3, reads GAGVSQSPSNKVTEKGKDVELRCDPISGHTALYWYRQSLGQGLEFLIYFQGNSAPDKSGLPSDRFSAERTGGSVSTLTIQRTQQEDSAVYLCASSLDRNTIYFGEGSWLTVV.

J is TRBJ1-3 and V is TRBV7-6; no definite D call. V lost 0 bases and J 0 bases, leaving 9 bases between the germline ends. Per germline, CDR1 SGHVS and CDR2 FNYEAQ. The CDR3 is made up of 16 amino acids. The CDR3 loop is CASSLAAQLSGNTIYF. As DNA, the CDR3 is TGTGCCAGCAGCTTAGCGGCTCAGCTCTCTGGAAACACCATATATTTT.

The gene calls are TRBV6-4 and TRBJ2-1; TRBD1 matches 8 bases. In germline, CDR1 is MRHNA, CDR2 SNTAGT. The V and J ends lost 4 bases and 8 bases, in that order; junction bases with no gene match: 10. The CDR3 length is 15 residues. The CDR3 DNA reads as TGTGCCAGCAGTGTCGAGATACAGGGGGTTGATGAGCAGTTCTTC. Translation gives CASSVEIQGVDEQFF.

The chain is built from TRBV6-5 and TRBJ1-1; possibly TRBD1 for D (5 bases). Germline loops: CDR1 MNHEY, CDR2 SVGAGI. The CDR3 sequence is 15 residues long. With 8 bases removed from V and 2 bases from J, the gap between germline ends came to 18 bases. The CDR3 reads CASGGSAGGNTEAFF. The DNA for the CDR3 is TGTGCCAGCGGGGGATCGGCGGGGGGTAACACTGAAGCTTTCTTT.

The chain joins TRBV19 to TRBJ2-2; D might be TRBD2 (5 bases). Germline assignment: CDR1 LNHDA and CDR2 SQIVND (reference sequence). This CDR3 contains 18 residues. V was pared by 4 bases and J by 0 bases, with 18 bases between. CDR3 sequence: CASSKRTQPYSNTGELFF. As DNA, the CDR3 is TGTGCCAGTAGTAAGCGGACTCAGCCATATTCGAACACCGGGGAGCTGTTTTTT.